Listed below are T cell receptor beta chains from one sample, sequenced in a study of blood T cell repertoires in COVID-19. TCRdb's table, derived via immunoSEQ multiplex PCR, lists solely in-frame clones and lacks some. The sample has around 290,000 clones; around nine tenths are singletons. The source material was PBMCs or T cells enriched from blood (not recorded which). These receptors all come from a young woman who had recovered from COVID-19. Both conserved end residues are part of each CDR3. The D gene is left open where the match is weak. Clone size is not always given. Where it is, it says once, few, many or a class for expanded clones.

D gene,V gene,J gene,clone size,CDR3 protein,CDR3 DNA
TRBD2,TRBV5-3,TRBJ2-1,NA,CARSLARGGGLSSYNEQFF,TGTGCCAGAAGCTTGGCCAGGGGCGGGGGGCTTAGCTCCTACAATGAGCAGTTCTTC
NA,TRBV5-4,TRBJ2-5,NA,CASSSEAGRRETQYF,TGTGCCAGCAGCTCCGAGGCGGGGAGAAGGGAGACCCAGTACTTC
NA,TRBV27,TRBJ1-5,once,CASSQTLNQPQHF,TGTGCCAGCAGTCAAACACTAAATCAGCCCCAGCATTTT
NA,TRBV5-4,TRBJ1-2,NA,CASSLTGSNYGYTF,TGTGCCAGCAGCCTGACAGGTTCTAACTATGGCTACACCTTC
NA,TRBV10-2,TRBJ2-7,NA,CASGHSYEQYF,TGCGCCAGCGGACACTCCTACGAGCAGTACTTC
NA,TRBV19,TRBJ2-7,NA,CASSIGAGKSYEQYF,TGTGCCAGTAGTATAGGAGCAGGGAAGTCCTACGAGCAGTACTTC
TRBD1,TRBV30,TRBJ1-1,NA,CAWSRQGENTEAFF,TGTGCCTGGAGTCGACAGGGAGAGAACACTGAAGCTTTCTTT
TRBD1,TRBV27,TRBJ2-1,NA,CASSPTDRGEYNEQFF,TGTGCCAGCAGTCCGACCGACAGGGGAGAATACAATGAGCAGTTCTTC
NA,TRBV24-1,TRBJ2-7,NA,CATSDLDYPATGPSSYEQYF,TGTGCCACCAGTGATTTGGATTATCCGGCAACAGGACCCAGCTCCTACGAGCAGTACTTC
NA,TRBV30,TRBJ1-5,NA,CAWSRTNSNQPQHF,TGTGCCTGGAGCAGGACAAATAGCAATCAGCCCCAGCATTTT
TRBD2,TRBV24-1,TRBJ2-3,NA,CAISPGTSRTDTQYF,TGTGCCATCTCCCCCGGGACTAGCCGCACAGATACGCAGTATTTT
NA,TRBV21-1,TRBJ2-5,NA,CASQTSGGEETQYF,TGTGCCAGCCAGACGAGTGGGGGCGAAGAGACCCAGTACTTC
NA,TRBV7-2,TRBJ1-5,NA,CASSSQDNQPQHF,TGTGCCAGCAGCTCCCAGGACAATCAGCCCCAGCATTTT
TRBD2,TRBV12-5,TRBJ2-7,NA,CASGLFKGLAGVRPREQYF,TGTGCTAGTGGTTTGTTCAAGGGACTAGCGGGAGTAAGGCCTCGCGAGCAGTACTTC
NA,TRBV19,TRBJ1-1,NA,CASSNSAGRAFF,TGTGCCAGTAGTAACTCGGCAGGGCGAGCTTTCTTT
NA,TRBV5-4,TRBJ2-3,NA,CASSSDSYSTDTQYF,TGTGCCAGCAGTTCCGACAGCTATAGCACAGATACGCAGTATTTT
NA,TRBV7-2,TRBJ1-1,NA,CASSGDSRSTEAFF,TGTGCCAGCAGCGGAGACAGTAGGAGTACTGAAGCTTTCTTT